What follows describes a single T cell receptor beta chain. Antigen specificity is unknown. The PCR made use of 60 Vbeta and 13 Jbeta primers. TCRdb's table, derived via immunoSEQ multiplex PCR, lists solely in-frame clones and lacks some. Of fewer than 45,000 clones in the sample, around two thirds were seen once. Germline values: CDR1 SGHVS, CDR2 FNYEAQ. This CDR3 spans 13 amino acids. V lost 3 bases and J lost 2, with 7 bases in between. The record originates from a study of cytomegalovirus exposure and HLA in healthy donors. Study-wide points: Versus the 666-donor mean, an Asian-associated ancestry cluster reportedly showed fewer N-insertions in a later analysis.

The chain carries TRBV7-6 and TRBJ2-5; D not certain. This receptor was obtained from a woman between 25 and 40 years old in good health and CMV-seronegative. Sequenced input: PBMCs. CDR3 coding DNA: TGTGCCAGCAGCTTGGTGAGGCAAGAGACCCAGTACTTC. This translates into CASSLVRQETQYF.